This paragraph covers one T cell receptor beta chain sequence. The PCR employed 60 Vbeta primers together with 13 Jbeta primers. Repertoires were generated with immunoSEQ multiplex PCR, while TCRdb's copy carries only in-frame clones and drops some. This sample's clone table lists over 70,000 clones. The data stem from a study of cytomegalovirus exposure and HLA in healthy donors. It was healthy bone marrow donors who served as donors. Nominal health characterized the donors when sampled, though unrecorded immune exposures were likely. Germline loops: CDR1 KGHSH, CDR2 LQKENI. The CDR3 loop spans 15 amino acids. With 5 bases removed from V and 0 bases from J, the gap between germline ends came to 11 bases.

The clonotype originates from a woman aged 35 to 49 in good health and CMV-seropositive. The chain is built from TRBV18 and TRBJ2-1; D is uncertain. The source material was PBMCs. The CDR3 spells CASSDNPDSYNEQFF. The CDR3 DNA follows: TGTGCCAGCTCAGACAACCCAGACTCCTACAATGAGCAGTTCTTC.